The clone carrying this T cell receptor (beta chain) turned up a few times. Its cognate antigen is unknown. Per the germline V gene, CDR1 is SEHNR and CDR2 is FQNEAQ (reference sequence). The CDR3 spans 13 residues. Trimming removed 0 bases from V and 4 bases from J, with 6 bases in between. This sample is drawn from a study of cytomegalovirus exposure and HLA in healthy donors. Findings and limits, study-wide: Most of the TCR beta V segments (in an earlier analysis) were productive either about 87% or about 30% of the time.

PCR primers comprised 60 Vbeta and 13 Jbeta primers. Profiling relied on immunoSEQ multiplex PCR, and the TCRdb table lists in-frame clones only, not all of them. The data contain fewer than 150,000 clones, around 79% of them singletons. The clonotype comes from a male donor in good health and CMV-seronegative. The chain uses TRBV7-9 and TRBJ1-2, with D hard to call. Sample: PBMCs. The CDR3 loop is CASSLANSYGYTF. CDR3 DNA: TGTGCCAGCAGCTTAGCGAATAGCTATGGCTACACCTTC.